The rows below give T cell receptor beta chains drawn from one sample of a study of early T cells in non-severe SARS-CoV-2 infection. TCRdb re-called the 5' RACE reads through MiXCR, storing one row per CDR3 protein. The sample records 85,000 to 100,000 distinct CDR3 sequences, roughly 9.6% being singletons. Source: whole blood, taken at baseline. These TCRs come from an adult who was a healthcare worker with PCR-confirmed SARS-CoV-2 infection or an uninfected control (not recorded which). Each CDR3 is given with its conserved first and last residue. The D gene is left open where the match is weak. Size is stated for part of the rows, as once, few or many counts, or as a class when the clone is expanded.

TRBJ2-1 NA TRBV20-1 NA TGCAGTGCTAGAGATCTTTCGGGACCCTCCTACAATGAGCAGTTCTTC CSARDLSGPSYNEQFF
TRBJ1-1 NA TRBV10-2 NA TGCGCCAGCAGGGGGCTTGGGAACACTGAAGCTTTCTTT CASRGLGNTEAFF
TRBJ2-5 NA TRBV5-5 NA TGTGCCAGCAGCTTACTGACTCAAGAGACCCAGTACTTC CASSLLTQETQYF
TRBJ1-5 many TRBV6-5 TRBD1 TGTGCCAGTAGAAAGACAGGGCGGAATCAGCCCCAGCATTTT CASRKTGRNQPQHF
TRBJ2-5 NA TRBV4-3 TRBD2 TGCGCCAGCAGCCCCGGGACTAGCGGTCACCGGGGGGAGACCCAGTACTTC CASSPGTSGHRGETQYF
TRBJ2-2 NA TRBV24-1 NA TGTGCCACCAGTGGCCATACAGCAAACGATAACACCGGGGAGCTGTTTTTT CATSGHTANDNTGELFF
TRBJ2-5 NA TRBV29-1 NA TGCAGCGTTGGGACAGCTGGGGAAGAGACCCAGTACTTC CSVGTAGEETQYF
TRBJ2-1 NA TRBV12-3/TRBV12-4 NA TGTGCCAGCAGTTTAGGGGTTGTGAATGAGCAGTTCTTC CASSLGVVNEQFF
TRBJ2-1 few TRBV18 NA TGTGCCAGCTCCGAACGACTAGGACTCAATGAGCAGTTCTTC CASSERLGLNEQFF
TRBJ1-6 many TRBV5-6 NA TGTGCCAGCAGATTCGGAGGGGAAAGTTCACCCCTCCACTTT CASRFGGESSPLHF
TRBJ2-2 many TRBV7-2 NA TGTGCCAGCAGCTTAATTCAAGGCCGGGAGCTGTTTTTT CASSLIQGRELFF
TRBJ2-1 few TRBV24-1 TRBD2 TGTGCCACCAGTGATTTCACGCGGGAGTGGTCCTACAATGAGCAGTTCTTC CATSDFTREWSYNEQFF
TRBJ2-1 few TRBV12-3/TRBV12-4 TRBD2 TGTGCCAGCATGGCGGGGGTGGGCCACAATGAGCAGTTCTTC CASMAGVGHNEQFF
TRBJ2-3 few TRBV5-1 TRBD2 TGCGCCAGCAGCTTGGCCCCAGCGGGGGGAACAGATACGCAGTATTTT CASSLAPAGGTDTQYF
TRBJ2-3 NA TRBV30 NA TGTGCCTGGAGTGTACTGCAGGGCGATACGCAGTATTTT CAWSVLQGDTQYF
TRBJ2-6 few TRBV5-1 NA TGCGCCAGCAGCTTGGTGGCCTCTGGGGCCAACGTCCTGACTTTC CASSLVASGANVLTF
TRBJ2-2 few TRBV18 NA TGTGCCAGCTCACCCGCGGAGAACACCGGGGAGCTGTTTTTT CASSPAENTGELFF
TRBJ2-5 many TRBV5-1 TRBD1 TGCGCCAGCAGCTTGGAGGCGCAGGGGGTAGAGACCCAGTACTTC CASSLEAQGVETQYF
TRBJ1-1 many TRBV5-1 NA TGCGCCAGCAGCCCGCTGGGGGGAAACACTGAAGCTTTCTTT CASSPLGGNTEAFF
TRBJ2-6 NA TRBV7-2 TRBD2 TGTGCCAGCAGCCCTCCCCCGGGGCGGGGGGCCCGCTCTGGGGCCAACGTCCTGACTTTC CASSPPPGRGARSGANVLTF
TRBJ2-3 NA TRBV20-1 TRBD2 TGCAGTGCTAGGACTAGCGGGGGCTTGAATACGCAGTATTTT CSARTSGGLNTQYF
TRBJ1-1 NA TRBV20-1 TRBD1 TGCAGTGGGACAGGGAGGGGGACTGAAGCTTTCTTT CSGTGRGTEAFF
TRBJ2-3 few TRBV20-1 NA TGCAGTGCTATCGACCAAAAACGCACAGATACGCAGTATTTT CSAIDQKRTDTQYF
TRBJ1-2 few TRBV6-5 NA TGTGCCAGCAGGGTAACAGGGAACTATGGCTACACCTTC CASRVTGNYGYTF
TRBJ2-1 many TRBV7-2 TRBD2 TGTGCCAGCAGCTCTAGCGGGGGACGGTTCCAGTTCTTC CASSSSGGRFQFF
TRBJ1-2 few TRBV5-1 NA TGCGCCAGCAGCTTGGAGAGCCAGGGTGACTATGGCTACACCTTC CASSLESQGDYGYTF
TRBJ2-4 NA TRBV5-6 NA TGTGCCAGCAGCGTATTCTGGGTGTATAGACAAGCAACAAAAGGTCAGTACTTC CASSVFWVYRQATKGQYF
TRBJ1-2 few TRBV7-6 TRBD1 TGTGCCAGCAGCTTAGATCCAGGGACAGGATATGGCTACACCTTC CASSLDPGTGYGYTF
TRBJ2-3 few TRBV7-2 TRBD1 TGTGCCAGCAGTCTAGGGGGACAGGGGGCAGATACGCAGTATTTT CASSLGGQGADTQYF
TRBJ2-3 few TRBV4-2 TRBD2 TGTGCCAGCAGCCAACCTACTAGACTAGCGGGAGTAACAGATACGCAGTATTTT CASSQPTRLAGVTDTQYF
TRBJ2-1 NA TRBV6-2/TRBV6-3 NA TGTGCCACCCTCCCATGGGAAAGCTCCTACAATGAGCAGTTCTTC CATLPWESSYNEQFF
TRBJ1-6 NA TRBV27 NA TGTGCCAGCAGTTCATTCGGTAATTCACCCCTCCACTTT CASSSFGNSPLHF
TRBJ2-7 many TRBV27 TRBD2 TGTGCCAGCAGTCTTTCTAGCGGGCTGTCCTACGAGCAGTACTTC CASSLSSGLSYEQYF
TRBJ1-6 many TRBV29-1 NA TGCAGCGTTGGTGAAGGGGAAGGTTCACCCCTCCACTTT CSVGEGEGSPLHF
TRBJ2-1 NA TRBV5-5 TRBD2 TGTGCCAGCACCCTATCAGGCGGGGGTATCGATGAGCAGTTCTTC CASTLSGGGIDEQFF
TRBJ2-2 many TRBV30 NA TGTGCCTCCCTCGGGCGGACTAACACCGGGGAGCTGTTTTTT CASLGRTNTGELFF
TRBJ1-5 NA TRBV5-6 NA TGTGCCAGCAGCGATGGACAGTTTAATCAGCCCCAGCATTTT CASSDGQFNQPQHF
TRBJ2-3 few TRBV5-1 NA TGCGCCAGCAGTCTAAGCCAGGCTGGCCAAAATACGCAGTATTTT CASSLSQAGQNTQYF
TRBJ1-6 few TRBV7-8 TRBD1 TGTGCCAGCAGCTTAACAGGGGGCCGCTCCTATAATTCACCCCTCCACTTT CASSLTGGRSYNSPLHF
TRBJ2-7 NA TRBV18 NA TGTGCCAGCTCACCCGCTCGTTCCTACGAGCAGTACTTC CASSPARSYEQYF
TRBJ2-2 NA TRBV5-4 NA TGTGCCAGCAGCTTGGGTCCCCGGAACACCGGGGAGCTGTTTTTT CASSLGPRNTGELFF
TRBJ2-7 many TRBV20-1 NA TGCAGTGCGACTGTCCTCGGACAGGCGGGGGACGAGCAGTACTTC CSATVLGQAGDEQYF
TRBJ1-1 few TRBV7-2 NA TGTGCCAGCAGCCCCTACCGGGGGGAAGCTTTCTTT CASSPYRGEAFF
TRBJ2-2 few TRBV19 NA TGTGCCAGTAGTATGTACGGTAACACCGGGGAGCTGTTTTTT CASSMYGNTGELFF
TRBJ2-7 NA TRBV7-2 NA TGTGCCAGCAGCTTAGGGGCGAGCTCCTACGAGCAGTACTTC CASSLGASSYEQYF
TRBJ2-2 NA TRBV12-3/TRBV12-4 NA TGTGCCAGCAGTGCCCGGACAGCACTAACCGGGGAGCTGTTTTTT CASSARTALTGELFF
TRBJ2-3 NA TRBV7-2 TRBD1 TGTGCCAGCAGCAGACGGGACAGGGACACAGATACGCAGTATTTT CASSRRDRDTDTQYF
TRBJ2-5 many TRBV7-3 TRBD2 TGTGCCAGCAGCGTCTACCCTAGCGGGACCCAGTACTTC CASSVYPSGTQYF
TRBJ2-1 many TRBV6-2/TRBV6-3 TRBD2 TGTGCCAGCAGTTCCGGACTAGCGGACAATGAGCAGTTCTTC CASSSGLADNEQFF
TRBJ1-2 many TRBV19 NA TGTGCCAGTAGTATACTTGGCGGTGTGGACTATGGCTACACCTTC CASSILGGVDYGYTF
TRBJ2-5 many TRBV6-2/TRBV6-3 NA TGTGCCAGCAGTTACTCGATCCCAAGCGGTCGTCAAGAGACCCAGTACTTC CASSYSIPSGRQETQYF
TRBJ2-7 many TRBV2 NA TGTGCCAGCAGTGAAGCGAGGTCTGGGAGACAGTACTTC CASSEARSGRQYF
TRBJ2-3 NA TRBV10-3 NA TGTGCCTCTTTCCCGGGGGGCACAGATACGCAGTATTTT CASFPGGTDTQYF
TRBJ2-7 few TRBV12-3/TRBV12-4 TRBD1 TGTGCCAGCAGTCTAGGGACAGGTGATTTTTACGAGCAGTACTTC CASSLGTGDFYEQYF
TRBJ1-1 few TRBV5-1 NA TGCGCCAGCAGCTTGGACGTAGCTGGCACTGAAGCTTTCTTT CASSLDVAGTEAFF
TRBJ2-3 NA TRBV27 TRBD2 TGTGCCAGCACTCCAGGACTAGGAACAGATACGCAGTATTTT CASTPGLGTDTQYF
TRBJ1-4 NA TRBV11-2 NA TGTGCCAGCAGCCGGACCGTCAGGTTGGAAAAACTGTTTTTT CASSRTVRLEKLFF